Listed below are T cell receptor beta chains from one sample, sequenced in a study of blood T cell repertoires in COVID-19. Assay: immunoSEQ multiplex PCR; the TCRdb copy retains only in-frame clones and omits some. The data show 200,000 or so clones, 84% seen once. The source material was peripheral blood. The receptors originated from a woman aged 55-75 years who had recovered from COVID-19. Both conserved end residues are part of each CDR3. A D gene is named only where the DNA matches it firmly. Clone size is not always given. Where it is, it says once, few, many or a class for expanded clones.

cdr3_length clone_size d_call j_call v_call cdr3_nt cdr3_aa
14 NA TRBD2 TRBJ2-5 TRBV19 TGTGCCAGTAGTTTCGGGGGGGCCCCCAAGACCCAGTACTTC CASSFGGAPKTQYF
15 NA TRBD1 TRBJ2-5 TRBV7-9 TGTGCCAGCAGCTTATTTAGCAGGGGGCATGAGACCCAGTACTTC CASSLFSRGHETQYF
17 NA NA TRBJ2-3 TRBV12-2 TGTGCAAGTCGCTTTATCGAGACTAGCGGGACCGGGGGTACGCAGTATTTT CASRFIETSGTGGTQYF
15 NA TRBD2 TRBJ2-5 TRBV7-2 TGTGCCAGCAGCTTTCAGCGGGGGGTAGGGGAGACCCAGTACTTC CASSFQRGVGETQYF
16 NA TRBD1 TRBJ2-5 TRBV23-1 TGCGCCAGCAGTCAATCGAGTCGGGACAGGGAAGAGACCCAGTACTTC CASSQSSRDREETQYF
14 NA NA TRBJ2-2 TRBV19 TGTGCCAGTAGTATAAACAGGGAAAGGGGGGAGCTGTTTTTT CASSINRERGELFF
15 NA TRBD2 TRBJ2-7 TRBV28 TGTGCCAGCAGTTTACGGGGACTAGTAAGACTCGAGCAGTACTTC CASSLRGLVRLEQYF
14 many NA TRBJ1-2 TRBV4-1 TGCGCCAGCAGCCGACGAGAGGGCAACTATGGCTACACCTTC CASSRREGNYGYTF
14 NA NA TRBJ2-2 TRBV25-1 TGTGCCAGCAGCCTTCCAGGGTCAGCCGGGGAGCTGTTTTTT CASSLPGSAGELFF
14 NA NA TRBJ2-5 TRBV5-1 TGCGCCAGCAGCTCCACGGGTCGGGAGGAGACCCAGTACTTC CASSSTGREETQYF
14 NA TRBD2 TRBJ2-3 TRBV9 TGTGCCAGCAGCGATAGCGGGCGCGGGGGTCCACAGTATTTT CASSDSGRGGPQYF
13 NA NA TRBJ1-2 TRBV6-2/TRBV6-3 TGTGCCAGCAGTTACCCGGGTAACTATGGCTACACCTTC CASSYPGNYGYTF
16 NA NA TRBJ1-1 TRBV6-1 TGTGCCAGCAGTGAGCAATTAGACAGACTCAACACTGAAGCTTTCTTT CASSEQLDRLNTEAFF
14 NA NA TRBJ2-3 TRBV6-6 TGTGCCAGCAGTTACTCCCAGGGGATAGATACGCAGTATTTT CASSYSQGIDTQYF
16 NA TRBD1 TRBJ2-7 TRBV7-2 TGTGCCAGCAGCTACGGACAGGGGAGGGGGTTATACGAGCAGTACTTC CASSYGQGRGLYEQYF
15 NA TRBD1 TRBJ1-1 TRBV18 TGTGCCAGCTCACCAAACAGGGGGCGGGTGGCTGAAGCTTTCTTT CASSPNRGRVAEAFF
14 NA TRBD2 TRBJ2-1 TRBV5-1 TGCGCCAGCAGCGCCGCTAGCGGGGGGGGTGAGCAGTTCTTC CASSAASGGGEQFF
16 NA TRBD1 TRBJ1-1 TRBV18 TGTGCCAGCTCACCCCCGGGACAGGGGGCAATTGATGAAGCTTTCTTT CASSPPGQGAIDEAFF
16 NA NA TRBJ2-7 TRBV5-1 TGCGCCAGCAGCTTGGTGGCAGGGGACCCCAGGGACGAGCAGTACTTC CASSLVAGDPRDEQYF
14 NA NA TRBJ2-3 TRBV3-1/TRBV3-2 TGTGCCAGCAGCCCCGGAGGCGGGGAAGATACGCAGTATTTT CASSPGGGEDTQYF
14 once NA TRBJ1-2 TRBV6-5 TGTGCCAGCAGTTACGGGGGCAGGTTCTATGGCTACACCTTC CASSYGGRFYGYTF
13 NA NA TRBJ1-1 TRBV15 TGTGCCACCAGCAGACGGGGGAACACTGAAGCTTTCTTT CATSRRGNTEAFF
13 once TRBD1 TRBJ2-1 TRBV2 TGTGCCAGCGGGGAGGACAGGGGTCGTGTCCAGTTCTTC CASGEDRGRVQFF
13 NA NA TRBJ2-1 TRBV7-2 TGTGCCAGCAGCTATAACATTTACAATGAGCAGTTCTTC CASSYNIYNEQFF
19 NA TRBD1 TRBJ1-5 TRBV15 TGTGCCACCAGCACCCCCCGGACAGGGGGCGAATTTAGCAATCAGCCCCAGCATTTT CATSTPRTGGEFSNQPQHF
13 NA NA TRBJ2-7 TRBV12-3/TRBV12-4 TGTGCCAGCAGAACGACAGGCTCCTACGAGCAGTACTTC CASRTTGSYEQYF
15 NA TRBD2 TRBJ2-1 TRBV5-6 TGTGCCAGCAGCCTAGGACTAGCAAGGTCGGATGAGCAGTTCTTC CASSLGLARSDEQFF
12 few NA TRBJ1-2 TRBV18 TGTGCCAGCTCCCCCGGGGACTATGGCTACACCTTC CASSPGDYGYTF
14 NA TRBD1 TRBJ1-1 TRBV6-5 TGTGCCAGCAGCCCAGGGGGTGCGGGCACTGAAGCTTTCTTT CASSPGGAGTEAFF
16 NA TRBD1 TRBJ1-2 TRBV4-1 TGCGCCAGCAGCCAACCGAGACAGGGGCTGAAGGGTGGCTACACCTTC CASSQPRQGLKGGYTF
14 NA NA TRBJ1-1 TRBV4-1 TGCGCCAGCAGCCAAGAGGCAGGACTCACTGAAGCTTTCTTT CASSQEAGLTEAFF
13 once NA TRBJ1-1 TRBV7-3 TGTGCCAGCAGCTTAAGGGGGGATACTGAAGCTTTCTTT CASSLRGDTEAFF
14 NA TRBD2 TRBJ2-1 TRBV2 TGTGCCAGCAGTTCGCCTAGCGGGGCCCTGGGGGCGTTCTTC CASSSPSGALGAFF
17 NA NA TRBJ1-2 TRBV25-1 TGTGCCAGCAGTGAACGGGGGGCTCCCTCGGCTACTAATGGCTACACCTTC CASSERGAPSATNGYTF
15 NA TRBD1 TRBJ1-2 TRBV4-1 TGCGCCAGCAGCCAAGCGGACCGGGACAGGGGTGTCTACACCTTC CASSQADRDRGVYTF
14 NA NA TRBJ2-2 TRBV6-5 TGTGCCAGCATCGCAGGGACGAACACCGGGGAGCTGTTTTTT CASIAGTNTGELFF
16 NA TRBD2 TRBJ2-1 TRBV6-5 TGTGCCAGCAGTTACGTCGGGGGGGGCAGAGGGAATGAGCAGTTCTTC CASSYVGGGRGNEQFF
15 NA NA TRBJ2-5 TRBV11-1 TGTGCCAGCAGCTCACAGGGCCAGGTTCGGGAGACCCAGTACTTC CASSSQGQVRETQYF
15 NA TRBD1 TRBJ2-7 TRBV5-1 TGCGCCAGCAGCTTGGGGCGACAGGGGCTGGACGAGCAGTACTTC CASSLGRQGLDEQYF
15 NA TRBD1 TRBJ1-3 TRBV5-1 TGCGCCAGCAGCCCACGACAGGGTCCTGGAAACACCATATATTTT CASSPRQGPGNTIYF
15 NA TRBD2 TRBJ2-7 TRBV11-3 TGTGCCAGCAGCTCGGGACTAGCGGGGTTCGACGAGCAGTACTTC CASSSGLAGFDEQYF
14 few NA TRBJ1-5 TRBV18 TGTGCCAGCTCACGGACGGGGAGCAATCAGCCCCAGCATTTT CASSRTGSNQPQHF
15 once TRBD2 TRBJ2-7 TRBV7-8 TGTGCCAGCAGCACCAGGAACGGGGGGGAAAACGAGCAGTACTTC CASSTRNGGENEQYF
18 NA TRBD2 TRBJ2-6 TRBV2 TGTGCCAGCAGTGAACCTCGTCGGGGGGGCTCTGGGGCCAACGTCCTGACTTTC CASSEPRRGGSGANVLTF
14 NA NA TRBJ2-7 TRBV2 TGTGCCAGCGAATCTCAGGGTAGCGGCCACGAGCAGTACTTC CASESQGSGHEQYF
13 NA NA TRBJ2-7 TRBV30 TGTGCCTGGAGTGTAGTCGAGTTGAACGAGCAGTACTTC CAWSVVELNEQYF
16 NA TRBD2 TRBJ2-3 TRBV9 TGTGCCAGCAGCGGGGGAAGACTAGCGGGGGCGTGGACGCAGTATTTT CASSGGRLAGAWTQYF
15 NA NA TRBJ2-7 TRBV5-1 TGCGCCAGCAGAAGTGGCCGGGGGAGCTCCTACGAGCAGTACTTC CASRSGRGSSYEQYF
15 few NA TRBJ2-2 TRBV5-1 TGCGCCAGCAGCCAAGGACTGCCCCTCGCCGGGGAGCTGTTTTTT CASSQGLPLAGELFF
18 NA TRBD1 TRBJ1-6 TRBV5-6 TGTGCCAGCAGAATTACAGGGGCCCGTAGCTCCTATAATTCACCCCTCCACTTT CASRITGARSSYNSPLHF
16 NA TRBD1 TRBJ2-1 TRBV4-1 TGCGCCAGCAGCCAACCCGACAGGGCCCCCTACAATGAGCAGTTCTTC CASSQPDRAPYNEQFF
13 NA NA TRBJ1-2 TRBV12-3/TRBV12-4 TGTGCCAGCAGTTTGAACAGGGAGGGTGGCTACACCTTC CASSLNREGGYTF
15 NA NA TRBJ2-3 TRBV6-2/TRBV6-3 TGTGCCAGCAGCTCCACCCGGAGAAGCACAGATACGCAGTATTTT CASSSTRRSTDTQYF